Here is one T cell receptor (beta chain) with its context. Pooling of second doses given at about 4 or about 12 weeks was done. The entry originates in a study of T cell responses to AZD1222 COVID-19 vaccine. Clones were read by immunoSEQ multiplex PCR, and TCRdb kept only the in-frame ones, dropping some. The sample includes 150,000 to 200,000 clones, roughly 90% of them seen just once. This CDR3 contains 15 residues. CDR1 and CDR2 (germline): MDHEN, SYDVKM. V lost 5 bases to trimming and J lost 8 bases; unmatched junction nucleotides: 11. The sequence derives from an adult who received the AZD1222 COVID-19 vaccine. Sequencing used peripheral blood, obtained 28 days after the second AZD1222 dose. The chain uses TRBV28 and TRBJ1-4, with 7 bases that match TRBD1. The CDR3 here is CASSKTGKEGEKLFF. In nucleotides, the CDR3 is TGTGCCAGCAGTAAGACAGGGAAGGAGGGGGAAAAACTGTTTTTT.